This T cell receptor (beta chain) was sequenced during a study of blood T cell repertoires in COVID-19. The overall study: COVID-19 samples from acute and convalescent phases originated in the United States, Italy and Spain.

TCRdb's copy holds only in-frame clones and misses some; the assay was immunoSEQ multiplex PCR. The sample yields approximately 65,000 clones, less than 95% seen once. This clone was observed a handful of times. Germline CDR1 SGDLS, CDR2 YYNGEE. Trimming at V came to 0 bases and at J to 4 bases, leaving 6 bases not matched to a gene. The CDR3 is 16 residues long. This rearrangement joins TRBV9 to TRBJ2-2, with TRBD2 matching 7 bases. Sequences were obtained from peripheral blood. This clonotype was sampled from a woman aged 18-29 years with acute or convalescent COVID-19. Here the CDR3 reads CASSVVLASGTGELFF. Here the CDR3 DNA reads TGTGCCAGCAGCGTAGTTTTGGCTAGCGGCACCGGGGAGCTGTTTTTT.